These T cell receptor beta chains were read from a single sample in a study of blood T cell repertoires in COVID-19. Sequencing was performed with immunoSEQ multiplex PCR; in TCRdb, only in-frame clones are kept and a portion is missing. The profile shows some 200,000 clones, around 84% of them singletons. Sequenced: peripheral blood. These receptors were collected from a woman older than 75 with COVID-19, enrolled during active disease. CDR3s leave out the opening cysteine and the closing phenylalanine or tryptophan.

>TRBJ1-1|TRBV25-1
ASRQTGAGAEAF
>TRBJ2-5|TRBV4-2
ASSQDLERAYPGETQY
>TRBJ2-7|TRBV10-2
ASTSGQGNYEQY
>TRBJ1-2|TRBV7-9
ASSLGGRQTFYGYT
>TRBJ2-1|TRBV7-6
ASSPGTGYNEQF
>TRBJ2-1|TRBV12-3/TRBV12-4
ASSFARDNEQF
>TRBJ2-3|TRBV10-3
AISWSGGPSTDTQY
>TRBJ1-2|TRBV28
ASYSNYGYT
>TRBJ1-6|TRBV28
ASSTPDRNNSPLH
>TRBJ2-1|TRBV5-1
ASSLGAGRGKDEQF
>TRBJ2-3|TRBV7-2
ASSLTRGGVNTQY
>TRBJ2-1|TRBV18
ASSPRGGGGDEQF
>TRBJ2-7|TRBV19
ASRYLDRGSYEQY
>TRBJ2-3|TRBV3-1/TRBV3-2
ASSPFSGGRTDTQY
>TRBJ2-1|TRBV27
ASRDSHNEQF
>TRBJ2-7|TRBV19
ASSTEISYEQY
>TRBJ1-1|TRBV19
ASSIGGGDTEAF
>TRBJ1-6|TRBV10-3
AIGPTGQGNSPLH
>TRBJ1-1|TRBV6-2/TRBV6-3
ASSYTSNTEAF
>TRBJ2-7|TRBV6-5
ASSYRDRGSYEQY
>TRBJ2-6|TRBV7-9
ASSHLGPTGANVLT
>TRBJ1-2|TRBV6-5
ASSYSRGPYGYT
>TRBJ1-1|TRBV5-5
ASTGRGQRNTEAF
>TRBJ2-2|TRBV12-3/TRBV12-4
ASSLPGELF
>TRBJ2-6|TRBV28
ASGRAGPGANVLT
>TRBJ2-2|TRBV28
ASSPGTGGNTGELF
>TRBJ2-7|TRBV19
ASSILTGGSEQY
>TRBJ2-1|TRBV7-2
ASSFDLYNEQF
>TRBJ1-5|TRBV6-5
ASSYSTNQPQH
>TRBJ2-5|TRBV19
ASSTTFQETQY
>TRBJ2-1|TRBV25-1
ASSVGTLGSNEQF
>TRBJ1-3|TRBV5-1
ASSLATGAGNTIY
>TRBJ2-5|TRBV5-4
ASSSAGLAGIRETQY
>TRBJ1-4|TRBV30
AWSAQGIGEKLF
>TRBJ1-6|TRBV11-2
ASSPPGQGISPLH
>TRBJ1-2|TRBV30
AWNRGNYGYT
>TRBJ2-7|TRBV7-9
ASTSSGFFYEQY
>TRBJ2-7|TRBV18
ASSIGTGVEQY
>TRBJ1-2|TRBV19
AGYRGPGYGYT
>TRBJ1-6|TRBV5-5
ASSGNRGEYNSPLH
>TRBJ2-2|TRBV6-6
ASSRQGRNTGELF
>TRBJ1-6|TRBV11-2
ASSFTGFDSPLH
>TRBJ2-3|TRBV5-1
ASSLGPGFSTDTQY
>TRBJ1-1|TRBV7-2
ASRPQGEGSGAF
>TRBJ1-1|TRBV7-3
ASSSTAGTEAF